This is a list of T cell receptor beta chains from one sample in a study of blood T cell dynamics during melanoma immunotherapy. Data came from immunoSEQ multiplex PCR; TCRdb stores just in-frame clones and leaves some out. The sample lists roughly 9,700 clones; just over 85% were seen once. Source: blood, taken from a patient treated with checkpoint blockade. The receptors come from a human donor with melanoma. CDR3s include the opening cysteine and the closing phenylalanine or tryptophan.

CDR3aa | v_gene
CASSQNGNTEAFF | TRBV4-1
CASSEERGGLADTQYF | TRBV10-2
CASSWEGQNQPQHF | TRBV11-1
CASSEYFSYNEQFF | TRBV6-1
CSVEDDRTYEQYF | TRBV29-1
CASSLIGNPAGELFF | TRBV7-9
CASSQRRGQGQREQYF | TRBV23-1
CASSETAIEAFF | TRBV2
CASSWGPGQGGEKLFF | TRBV5-1
CASSLHGKGGYTF | TRBV5-6
CASKRLAGLYEQYF | TRBV5-3
CASSALQGKGYNEQFF | TRBV7-3
CASSLGGSYNSPLHF | TRBV9
CASSLSRGSAYEQYF | TRBV11-3
CASILAPLQETQYF | TRBV7-2
CASSVGTSGGFGELVF | TRBV9
CASSERRLGGETQYF | TRBV7-9
CSVSTGTSGNNEQFF | TRBV29-1
CASSSYTGSPSGANVLTF | TRBV11-2
CASTGQGAYLGYNEQFF | TRBV19
CASSPDGSYGYTF | TRBV6-4
CASSPRHANGELFF | TRBV27
CASSWDRGLGTEAFF | TRBV7-9
CASSPRGGDAWRNQPQHF | TRBV14
CASTWTGQPNTEAFF | TRBV11-2
CASSLDRGKGTEAFF | TRBV5-8
CASSQENSRHEQFF | TRBV4-1
CASSESTGTNEQFF | TRBV10-1
CASSFEGSGELFF | TRBV6-6
CSVELQGSMNTEAFF | TRBV29-1
CASSDGRVGEAFF | TRBV7-9
CASSEGIQRGVYEQYF | TRBV2
CASSLRTGGAFF | TRBV19
CASSSANIRETQYF | TRBV27
CASSSPGGAAYEQYF | TRBV5-1
CASSVGTPKQETQYF | TRBV19
CASSWDGTEQFF | TRBV5-1
CASRWTAQNTEAFF | TRBV11-2
CATSREADSGANVLTF | TRBV15
CASSFGQMSGANVLTF | TRBV28
CASSLSRVGNSPLHF | TRBV5-1
CASSTSTGYEQYF | TRBV9